A single sample gave rise to the 25 T cell receptor beta chains below, sequenced in a study of T cells after yellow fever vaccination. TCRdb processed the 5' RACE reads anew with MiXCR; each CDR3 protein has one entry. Here the sample spans some 560,000 distinct CDR3 sequences, about 19% being singletons. The sample here was PBMCs, taken 15 days after the yellow fever booster vaccination. All receptors come from a man younger than 40 who received the YFV17D yellow fever vaccine.

This chain links TRBV29-1 with TRBJ2-3, with a weak D call TRBD2 (5 bases). Germline assignment: CDR1 SQVTM and CDR2 ANQGSEA. V gave up 7 bases and J gave up 6 bases, with 11 bases separating them. The CDR3 length is 11 residues. The CDR3 region is CSAGRRDTQYF. DNA for the CDR3: TGCAGCGCCGGAAGGAGGGATACGCAGTATTTT.

This clonotype was seen a few times. CDR3 loop: CSAKGQHNEQFF. CDR3 sequence (DNA): TGCAGTGCCAAGGGACAGCACAATGAGCAGTTCTTC. The V gene is TRBV20-1, the J gene TRBJ2-1; 7 nucleotides align to TRBD1. Germline CDR1 and CDR2: DFQATT and SNEGSKA (reference sequence). With 6 bases clipped from V and 5 bases from J, the junction kept 4 bases outside the gene matches. The length of the CDR3 is 12 residues.

This chain connects TRBV7-2 to TRBJ2-7, with 8 bases that match TRBD2. The germline V gene has CDR1 SGHTA and CDR2 FQGNSA. The CDR3 has 15 amino acids. V was clipped by 8 bases and J by 2 bases; unmatched bases: 11. The CDR3 DNA follows: TGTGCCAGCGCAAGGGTCCCTAGCGGGCCCTACGAGCAGTACTTC. Its translation is CASARVPSGPYEQYF. The entire variable domain, with the rest obtained from reference TRBV7-2 and TRBJ2-7, is as follows: GAGVSQSPSNKVTEKGKDVELRCDPISGHTALYWYRQSLGQGLEFLIYFQGNSAPDKSGLPSDRFSAERTGGSVSTLTIQRTQQEDSAVYLCASARVPSGPYEQYFGPGTRLTVT.

The table lists this clonotype with a few counts. This chain joins TRBV6-1 and TRBJ2-7; D is possibly TRBD2 (6 bases). The germline CDR1 and CDR2 sequences are MNHNS and SASEGT. The CDR3 has 13 residues. V lost 11 bases to trimming and J lost 2 bases, with 16 bases between them. In DNA form, the CDR3 reads TGTGCCGCCAGGCCGGGGGACGCCTACGAGCAGTACTTC. Its translation: CAARPGDAYEQYF.

In its sample, this clonotype was seen a few times. The J gene is TRBJ2-1, the V gene TRBV7-8; D is possibly TRBD2 (6 bases). V was pared by 5 bases and J by 4 bases, with 21 bases between. The CDR3 consists of 17 residues. Germline V lookup: CDR1 SGHVS, CDR2 FQNEAQ. The CDR3 DNA reads TGTGCCAGCAGCCCTCGGGGAGCGGGCCAGACTTACAATGAGCAGTTCTTC. This codes for CASSPRGAGQTYNEQFF.

The chain employs TRBV12-3 or TRBV12-4 and TRBJ1-3; no clear D gene. V dropped 3 bases and J dropped 0 bases, with 9 bases sitting between them. This CDR3 contains 15 residues. The DNA of the CDR3 is TGTGCCAGCAGTTTCCGCCGAGACTCTGGAAACACCATATATTTT. Protein product: CASSFRRDSGNTIYF.

The chain combines TRBV20-1 with TRBJ2-4; maybe TRBD2 (6 bases). V was shortened by 6 bases and J by 1 base, with 16 bases between the two germline ends. The CDR3 loop spans 15 amino acids. Germline V CDR1 and CDR2: DFQATT, SNEGSKA (reference sequence). This chain's CDR3 is CSAGPAGNAKNIQYF. The CDR3 DNA sequence: TGCAGTGCGGGCCCTGCGGGAAATGCCAAAAACATTCAGTACTTC.

This clonotype has only a few counts. The junction shows a germline mismatch at one end, possibly a read error. The gene calls are TRBV7-7 and TRBJ2-1; 7 bases fit TRBD1. CDR1 and CDR2 from the germline V gene are SSHAT and FNYEAQ (reference sequence). This CDR3 contains 14 residues. CDR3 sequence (DNA): TGTGCTAGCAGCTTATTGGGACAGTCCAATGAGCAGTTCTTC. Its translation: CASSLLGQSNEQFF.

The chain has TRBV20-1 and TRBJ1-1; possible D gene TRBD1, 5 bases. V lost 1 base, J lost 5 bases, and 17 bases lay in between. The CDR3 length is 15 residues. CDR1 is DFQATT and CDR2 is SNEGSKA in the germline V gene (reference sequence). CDR3 in amino acids: CSARAGGGTPTEAFF. CDR3 sequence (DNA): TGCAGTGCTAGAGCGGGGGGGGGGACTCCAACTGAAGCTTTCTTT.

J is TRBJ2-4 and V is TRBV4-3, with D tentatively TRBD1 (6 bases). V dropped 0 bases and J dropped 3 bases, with 12 bases sitting between them. The CDR3 is made up of 16 amino acids. Per germline, CDR1 LGHNA and CDR2 YSLEER. The CDR3 DNA sequence: TGCGCCAGCAGCCAAGATTTGGGGGCCGACAAAAACATTCAGTACTTC. The encoded protein is CASSQDLGADKNIQYF.

This sequence joins TRBV6-1 and TRBJ1-5; D is perhaps TRBD1 (5 bases). V lost 6 bases to trimming and J lost 3 bases, with 15 bases between them. The CDR3 totals 15 residues. CDR1 is MNHNS, CDR2 SASEGT, per germline. CDR3 sequence (DNA): TGTGCCAGCAGCAAAGGGGACGGTTACAATCAGCCCCAGCATTTT. Translation: CASSKGDGYNQPQHF.

This clonotype has a count of ten or more. CDR3: CASSLSRDTGELFF. Here the CDR3 DNA reads TGTGCCAGCAGCTTAAGCCGAGACACCGGGGAGCTGTTTTTT. The J gene is TRBJ2-2, the V gene TRBV7-3; D is ambiguous. CDR3 length: 14 amino acids. CDR1 and CDR2 (germline): SGHTA, FQGTGA. V dropped 1 base and J dropped 3 bases, with 6 bases sitting between them.

The chain links TRBV7-9 to TRBJ2-5; 7 nucleotides agree with TRBD1. Trimming took 6 bases from V and 4 from J; bases not matched to a gene: 8. CDR1 and CDR2 from the germline V gene are SEHNR and FQNEAQ (reference sequence). The CDR3 is made up of 14 amino acids. The CDR3 DNA reads TGTGCCAGCAGTCCGGACCCAGGGGGAGAGACCCAGTACTTC. This codes for CASSPDPGGETQYF.

This clonotype came up a few times. This chain links TRBV5-6 with TRBJ2-3; 8 positions match TRBD1. The CDR3 sequence is 19 residues long. Unmatched junction bases numbered 15, after V lost 0 bases and J lost 3 bases. Looked up from germline, CDR1 is SGHDT and CDR2 is YYEEEE. The CDR3 protein is CASSLVLKRTGPLTDTQYF. In DNA form, the CDR3 reads TGTGCCAGCAGCTTGGTACTAAAACGGACAGGGCCCCTAACAGATACGCAGTATTTT.

The rearrangement joins TRBV30 to TRBJ2-7; D is unresolved. The length of the CDR3 is 12 residues. Trimming took off 0 bases at V and 9 bases at J, with 12 bases between the two ends. Germline assignment: CDR1 GTSNPN and CDR2 SVGIG (reference sequence). CDR3 nucleotides: TGTGCCTGGAGTGTGGGTCTCCCAGGGCAGTACTTC. Translation: CAWSVGLPGQYF.

V usage is TRBV30 and J usage is TRBJ2-2; the D is unclear. The V and J ends lost 0 bases and 6 bases respectively, with 11 bases between them. The germline V gene encodes CDR1 GTSNPN and CDR2 SVGIG (reference sequence). This CDR3 spans 14 amino acids. The CDR3 reads CAWSVGSGSGELFF. In nucleotides, the CDR3 is TGTGCCTGGAGTGTGGGTTCAGGTTCCGGGGAGCTGTTTTTT.

In its sample, this clonotype was seen a few times. The chain combines TRBV5-1 with TRBJ2-1; 10 nucleotides line up with TRBD2. J was trimmed by 8 bases and V by 0 bases; bases with no gene match: 11. Germline V gene lookup returns CDR1 SGHRS and CDR2 YFSETQ. This CDR3 is 17 amino acids long. Here the CDR3 reads CASSLGEEREGPDEQFF. The CDR3 region has the DNA TGCGCCAGCAGCTTGGGGGAAGAGCGGGAGGGCCCCGATGAGCAGTTCTTC.

This clonotype was seen just once. The rearrangement joins TRBV11-3 to TRBJ2-2, with 10 nucleotides matching TRBD2. The V segment lost 7 bases and the J segment 6 bases; nucleotides outside the gene matches: 8. Germline values: CDR1 SGHNT, CDR2 YENEEA. The CDR3 sequence is 15 residues long. The CDR3 DNA follows: TGTGCCAGCACCCTGGGTAGCGGGAGGCCCGGGGAGCTGTTTTTT. Its translation is CASTLGSGRPGELFF.

The chain is built from TRBV7-8 and TRBJ2-3, with D perhaps TRBD1 or TRBD2 (6 bases each). This CDR3 region has 12 residues. Trimming stripped 7 bases from V and 13 bases from J, with 18 bases between. CDR1 and CDR2 (germline): SGHVS, FQNEAQ. CDR3 protein: CASTPGDKGEYF. The CDR3, as DNA: TGTGCCAGCACCCCGGGGGACAAAGGAGAGTATTTT.

This clonotype was detected once. The V gene is TRBV7-2, the J gene TRBJ2-3, with TRBD2 matching over 9 bases. Germline V CDR1 and CDR2: SGHTA, FQGNSA. The CDR3 totals 15 residues. V shed 8 bases, J shed 6 bases, and the junction held 12 bases outside the gene matches. CDR3 DNA: TGTGCCAGCGGAAGCAGGTGGCGGGAGGGGGATACGCAGTATTTT. Its protein product is CASGSRWREGDTQYF.

V is TRBV25-1 and J is TRBJ2-7, with D possibly being TRBD2 (5 bases). Trimming shortened V by 7 bases and J by 0 bases, and 13 bases separated the two germline ends. CDR3 length: 14 amino acids. Germline assignment: CDR1 MGHDK and CDR2 SYGVNS. CDR3 bases: TGTGCCAGCAATCCTGCGGGCGCCTCCTACGAGCAGTACTTC. Translating it yields CASNPAGASYEQYF.

The chain links TRBV30 to TRBJ1-5; D gene unclear. Germline CDR1 reads GTSNPN; CDR2 reads SVGIG (reference sequence). Trimming took off 8 bases at V and 0 bases at J, with 20 bases between the two ends. There are 16 residues in the CDR3. DNA for the CDR3: TGTGCCGGAAGTTCGGGCCCCGGCCCTAGCAATCAGCCCCAGCATTTT. This gives the protein CAGSSGPGPSNQPQHF.

The chain links TRBV9 to TRBJ1-5; D is unclear. The CDR3 spans 14 residues. Trimming took off 4 bases at V and 4 bases at J, with 12 bases between the two ends. Germline CDR1 reads SGDLS; CDR2 reads YYNGEE. DNA of the CDR3: TGTGCCAGCAGCACGACGACAAGGAATCAGCCCCAGCATTTT. This encodes CASSTTTRNQPQHF.

The V call is TRBV11-2, the J call TRBJ2-6, with 9 bases identical to TRBD1. J was trimmed by 4 bases and V by 4 bases; bases with no gene match: 17. Per germline, CDR1 SGHAT and CDR2 FQNNGV. This CDR3 region has 20 residues. This CDR3 is CASSSKGTGWISPGANVLTF. Written as DNA, the CDR3 is TGTGCCAGCAGCTCAAAGGGGACAGGGTGGATCTCCCCGGGGGCCAACGTCCTGACTTTC.

This clonotype showed up many times. The gene calls are TRBV12-3 or TRBV12-4 and TRBJ1-5; D is ambiguous. Trimming took 3 bases from V and 1 from J, leaving 13 bases between them. The CDR3 covers 16 residues. The CDR3 DNA follows: TGTGCCAGCAGTTTCTACGGCTCGGGGAGCAATCAGCCCCAGCATTTT. Translation gives CASSFYGSGSNQPQHF.